Following are 26 T cell receptor beta chains from one sample sequenced in a study of blood T cell repertoires in COVID-19. Produced via immunoSEQ multiplex PCR; TCRdb's table is partial and in-frame only. The sample contains approximately 93,000 clones, just over 85% of which appear only once. Material: peripheral blood. These receptors all stem from a man aged 50 to 59 with COVID-19, enrolled during active disease.

The chain has TRBV5-1 and TRBJ2-7; 9 bases agree with TRBD1. The CDR3 sequence is 13 residues long. V dropped 3 bases and J dropped 2; count of bases not matched to a gene: 0. Germline lookup yields CDR1 SGHRS and CDR2 YFSETQ. CDR3: CASSWTGAYEQYF. For the CDR3, the DNA is TGCGCCAGCAGCTGGACAGGGGCCTACGAGCAGTACTTC. Filled out from reference TRBV5-1 and TRBJ2-7, the complete variable domain reads KAGVTQTPRYLIKTRGQQVTLSCSPISGHRSVSWYQQTPGQGLQFLFEYFSETQRNKGNFPGRFSGRQFSNSRSEMNVSTLELGDSALYLCASSWTGAYEQYFGPGTRLTVT.

The rearrangement uses TRBV18 and TRBJ2-7, with D perhaps matching TRBD2 (5 bases). The CDR3 is made up of 15 amino acids. CDR1 and CDR2 from the germline V gene are KGHSH and LQKENI. Trimming removed 0 bases from V and 3 bases from J, with 12 bases in between. The chain's CDR3 is CASSPPSGTGYEQYF. CDR3 sequence (DNA): TGTGCCAGCTCACCACCGAGCGGAACGGGCTACGAGCAGTACTTC.

The J gene is TRBJ2-2, the V gene TRBV19, with TRBD1 matching over 10 bases. The length of the CDR3 is 14 residues. Germline CDR1 LNHDA, CDR2 SQIVND (reference sequence). The junction had 0 bases not matched to a gene; V was cut back by 4 bases and J by 4 bases. The CDR3 nucleotides read TGTGCCAGTAGTAGGACAGGGGGCACCGGGGAGCTGTTTTTT. Translating gives CASSRTGGTGELFF.

V and J are TRBV4-3 and TRBJ1-2; 10 bases agree with TRBD1. Germline values: CDR1 LGHNA, CDR2 YSLEER. Unmatched junction bases numbered 5, after V lost 0 bases and J lost 10 bases. The CDR3 loop spans 14 amino acids. The CDR3: CASSQERQGAAYTF. The CDR3 nucleotides are TGCGCCAGCAGCCAAGAACGACAGGGGGCCGCCTACACCTTC.

The rearrangement joins TRBV10-2 to TRBJ1-6; D gene uncertain. The CDR3 covers 15 residues. Trimming cost V 3 bases and J 0 bases, with 6 bases left between them. CDR1 is WSHSY, CDR2 SAAADI, per germline. The CDR3 nucleotides are TGCGCCAGCAGTGATACGAGCTCCTATAATTCACCCCTCCACTTT. Its translation: CASSDTSSYNSPLHF.

The rearrangement uses TRBV28 and TRBJ1-5, with D possibly matching TRBD1 (5 bases). The V and J ends lost 1 base and 6 bases respectively, with 13 bases between them. The CDR3 spans 15 residues. The germline V gene has CDR1 MDHEN and CDR2 SYDVKM. The CDR3 loop is CASSLFSTGGQPQHF. CDR3 in DNA: TGTGCCAGCAGTTTATTCTCCACGGGGGGTCAGCCCCAGCATTTT.

The chain employs TRBV5-1 and TRBJ1-1; unclear D gene. Germline CDR1 is SGHRS and CDR2 is YFSETQ. The ends were cut back, 1 base at V and 0 bases at J, with 13 bases in the middle. This CDR3 has 16 amino acids. CDR3 sequence: CASSLSPGRMNTEAFF. Here the CDR3 DNA reads TGCGCCAGCAGCTTGTCACCGGGGAGGATGAACACTGAAGCTTTCTTT.

This chain connects TRBV5-5 to TRBJ1-1, with TRBD1 matching 7 bases. Trimming took 5 bases from V and 2 from J; bases not matched to a gene: 6. The CDR3 loop spans 14 amino acids. CDR1 is SGHKS, CDR2 YYEKEE, per germline (reference sequence). The CDR3 reads CASRQTGQNTEAFF. The DNA of the CDR3 is TGTGCCAGCAGGCAGACAGGGCAAAACACTGAAGCTTTCTTT.

The rearrangement joins TRBV9 to TRBJ1-5, with 9 bases matching TRBD1. The CDR3 is 20 amino acids. V lost 0 bases to trimming and J lost 0 bases; unmatched junction nucleotides: 13. Germline-derived CDR1 and CDR2 are SGDLS and YYNGEE. CDR3 DNA: TGTGCCAGCAGCGTAGATGGGACAGGGCGCCGGACGTATAGCAATCAGCCCCAGCATTTT. It yields the protein CASSVDGTGRRTYSNQPQHF. Variable domain in full (rest from reference TRBV9 and TRBJ1-5): DSGVTQTPKHLITATGQRVTLRCSPRSGDLSVYWYQQSLDQGLQFLIQYYNGEERAKGNILERFSAQQFPDLHSELNLSSLELGDSALYFCASSVDGTGRRTYSNQPQHFGDGTRLSIL.

CDR3 sequence: CASSVGQGGTDTQYF. The CDR3 bases are TGTGCCAGCAGCGTAGGGCAAGGGGGCACAGATACGCAGTATTTT. The V gene is TRBV9, the J gene TRBJ2-3; D is perhaps TRBD1 (5 bases). V was cut by 0 bases and J by 1 base, with 9 bases left in between. The CDR3 extends over 15 amino acids. Looked up from germline, CDR1 is SGDLS and CDR2 is YYNGEE.

The rearrangement links TRBV7-8 to TRBJ1-2; 7 nucleotides align to TRBD1. CDR3 length equals 14 residues. V lost 4 bases, J lost 4 bases, and 6 bases stayed unmatched. Per the germline V gene, CDR1 is SGHVS and CDR2 is FQNEAQ. DNA for the CDR3: TGTGCCAGCAGCTCGCGACAGGGAAGCTATGGCTACACCTTC. Translating gives CASSSRQGSYGYTF.

The chain couples TRBV6-6 to TRBJ2-3; 8 nucleotides match TRBD1. Looked up from germline, CDR1 is MNHNY and CDR2 is SVGAGI (reference sequence). Trimming cost V 5 bases and J 1 base; bases outside gene matches: 5. This CDR3 has 15 residues. Here the CDR3 reads CASSPGGSGTDTQYF. The CDR3 DNA is TGTGCCAGCAGTCCAGGGGGCTCGGGCACAGATACGCAGTATTTT.

The chain couples TRBV18 to TRBJ2-1, with D unresolved. The germline V gene has CDR1 KGHSH and CDR2 LQKENI. The CDR3 extends over 20 amino acids. V dropped 3 bases and J dropped 5 bases, with 29 bases sitting between them. The CDR3 region is CASSPHQTRSGIGANNEQFF. The CDR3 nucleotides are TGTGCCAGCTCACCGCATCAAACTCGTTCCGGAATCGGAGCGAACAATGAGCAGTTCTTC.

J is TRBJ2-2 and V is TRBV5-4; 8 nucleotides agree with TRBD2. V lost 0 bases and J lost 4; bases outside the gene matches: 14. The CDR3 is 19 residues long. The germline CDR1 and CDR2 sequences are SGHNT and YYREEE (reference sequence). Here the CDR3 DNA reads TGTGCCAGCAGCTTGGGGTTCGGCGGGGGGTCCCGACTCACCGGGGAGCTGTTTTTT. This gives the protein CASSLGFGGGSRLTGELFF.

This clone came up a few times. The chain uses TRBV6-2 or TRBV6-3 and TRBJ2-7; D perhaps matches TRBD2 (5 bases). V was clipped by 5 bases and J by 3 bases, with 14 bases between them. Germline V lookup: CDR1 MNHEY, CDR2 SVGEGT. CDR3 length equals 14 residues. The DNA of the CDR3 is TGTGCCAGCAGTAGGACCGGGATTAACTACGAGCAGTACTTC. It yields the protein CASSRTGINYEQYF.

J is TRBJ1-3 and V is TRBV19; TRBD1 matches 9 bases. The germline gives CDR1 LNHDA, CDR2 SQIVND (reference sequence). Trimming at V came to 5 bases and at J to 5 bases, leaving 1 base not matched to a gene. The CDR3 is 13 amino acids. The CDR3 reads CASSGQGRNTIYF. CDR3 nucleotide sequence: TGTGCCAGTAGTGGACAGGGGAGAAACACCATATATTTT. The full variable domain, in which reference TRBV19 and TRBJ1-3 provide the parts outside the CDR3, is DGGITQSPKYLFRKEGQNVTLSCEQNLNHDAMYWYRQDPGQGLRLIYYSQIVNDFQKGDIAEGYSVSREKKESFPLTVTSAQKNPTAFYLCASSGQGRNTIYFGEGSWLTVV.

The genes are TRBV6-5 and TRBJ2-2, with D unclear. CDR1 and CDR2 (germline): MNHEY, SVGAGI. The CDR3 runs 15 residues. The germline V and J ends were trimmed by 0 bases and 3 bases, with 8 bases remaining between them. The CDR3 bases are TGTGCCAGCAGTTACTCGATCGCGGACACCGGGGAGCTGTTTTTT. It is translated as CASSYSIADTGELFF.

J is TRBJ2-1 and V is TRBV30; the D gene is possibly TRBD2 (7 bases). V gave up 3 bases and J gave up 6 bases, with 15 bases separating them. Germline values: CDR1 GTSNPN, CDR2 SVGIG (reference sequence). The CDR3 loop spans 14 amino acids. CDR3 sequence: CAWRRGAGFNEQFF. In nucleotides, the CDR3 is TGTGCCTGGAGACGGGGGGCCGGATTCAATGAGCAGTTCTTC.

This rearrangement joins TRBV3-1 (or the pseudogene TRBV3-2) to TRBJ1-2; 10 nucleotides line up with TRBD1. V was clipped by 1 base and J by 7 bases; unmatched bases: 3. The germline gives CDR1 LGHDT, CDR2 YNNKEL (reference sequence). This CDR3 is built from 14 residues. Written as DNA, the CDR3 is TGTGCCAGCAGCCAAGCGGGACAGGGGTCTGGCTACACCTTC. Its protein is CASSQAGQGSGYTF.

The chain links TRBV1 to TRBJ1-1. TRBV1 is an annotated pseudogene. This CDR3 is built from 13 residues. CDR3 DNA sequence: TGCACCAGCAGCCGGGGGGGGAACACTGAAGCTTTCTTT. It translates to CTSSRGGNTEAFF.

V and J are TRBV3-1 (or the pseudogene TRBV3-2) and TRBJ1-1, with a possible D match to TRBD1 (6 bases). V lost 4 bases and J 0 bases, leaving 12 bases between the germline ends. Per germline, CDR1 LGHDT and CDR2 YNNKEL (reference sequence). The CDR3 covers 15 residues. The CDR3 sequence: CASSRDNPLNTEAFF. CDR3 DNA: TGTGCCAGCAGCCGGGACAATCCATTGAACACTGAAGCTTTCTTT.

This clone showed up just once. V usage is TRBV5-1 and J usage is TRBJ1-6; 8 bases are a match to TRBD1. Trimming cost V 0 bases and J 10 bases; bases outside gene matches: 6. The CDR3 loop spans 15 amino acids. Germline assignment: CDR1 SGHRS and CDR2 YFSETQ. CDR3 DNA: TGCGCCAGCAGCTTGGAGACAGGGGAACTCTCACCCCTCCACTTT. Encoded protein: CASSLETGELSPLHF.

The V gene is TRBV5-1, the J gene TRBJ1-6; D is possibly TRBD1 (6 bases). V shed 4 bases and J shed 0 bases, with 11 bases lying between them. Looked up from germline, CDR1 is SGHRS and CDR2 is YFSETQ. The CDR3 extends over 16 amino acids. The CDR3 region has the DNA TGCGCCAGCAGCGTACAGGGTAGCTCCTATAATTCACCCCTCCACTTT. Translated: CASSVQGSSYNSPLHF.

The chain employs TRBV5-1 and TRBJ2-1; D possibly corresponds to TRBD2 (7 bases). The germline gives CDR1 SGHRS, CDR2 YFSETQ. Trimming removed 4 bases at V and 4 bases at J, with 15 bases between. This CDR3 is built from 15 residues. The CDR3 coding sequence is TGCGCCAGCAGCCCGAGGGGGAGGGTATACAATGAGCAGTTCTTC. Translated, it gives CASSPRGRVYNEQFF.

This chain uses TRBV6-2 or TRBV6-3 with TRBJ1-2; 12 bases are a match to TRBD1. Trimming took 0 bases from V and 8 from J; bases not matched to a gene: 4. Germline CDR1 and CDR2: MNHEY and SVGEGT. The CDR3 is 15 amino acids. Here the CDR3 reads CASSYSGTGGVGYTF. The CDR3 DNA is TGTGCCAGCAGTTACTCCGGGACAGGGGGCGTCGGCTACACCTTC.

This chain uses TRBV5-1 with TRBJ2-1, with 10 bases matching TRBD2. Germline CDR1 SGHRS, CDR2 YFSETQ. This CDR3 is built from 15 residues. V was clipped by 4 bases and J by 5 bases; unmatched bases: 6. For the CDR3, the DNA is TGCGCCAGCAGCGCCCTAGCGGGGGTCAACAATGAGCAGTTCTTC. Its translation is CASSALAGVNNEQFF.